This TCR beta chain was found in a study of blood T cell repertoires in COVID-19. In the study overall: T cells, B-cell-depleted T cells, or PBMCs provided the cDNA or gDNA that served as material.

Here immunoSEQ multiplex PCR was the method, and the copy in TCRdb shows in-frame clones only, minus some. The sample contains about 44,000 clones, 88% of which appear only once. Trimming stripped 4 bases from V and 8 bases from J, with 12 bases between. The length of the CDR3 is 13 residues. Looked up from germline, CDR1 is SGHNT and CDR2 is YYREEE (reference sequence). The V gene is TRBV5-4, the J gene TRBJ1-4, with D unclear. The origin of this receptor is a middle-aged woman with acute or convalescent COVID-19. Material for sequencing was peripheral blood. Written as DNA, the CDR3 is TGTGCCAGCAGCCTGAAGGGAGAAGAAAAACTGTTTTTT. Translated, it gives CASSLKGEEKLFF.